A few counts support the clone carrying this T cell receptor beta chain. Exclusion of a patient resulted from uncontrolled infection, other autoimmune disease, pregnancy or lactation. The data derive from a study of T cells in Graves' hyperthyroidism and ophthalmopathy. The source material, RNA transcripts, was used to amplify TCR beta CDR3 regions. First-round RT-PCR of the TCR CDR3 relied on the HTBI primer set. TCRdb reanalysed the multiplex PCR reads using MiXCR and keeps one entry per CDR3 protein. The sample holds roughly 840,000 distinct CDR3 sequences, roughly 40% seen once. Per the germline V gene, CDR1 is ENHRY and CDR2 is SYGVKD. Trimming shortened V by 6 bases and J by 6 bases, and 17 bases separated the two germline ends. This CDR3 has 14 amino acids.

The rearrangement links TRBV10-3 to TRBJ1-1, with D possibly being TRBD1 (5 bases). The receptor was isolated from a man aged 18-30 years with Graves' hyperthyroidism. The sequenced sample consisted of blood. CDR3 sequence (DNA): TGTGCCATCAGCCCAACTGGGGGGGGGTCTGAAGCTTTCTTT. Amino acid sequence: CAISPTGGGSEAFF.